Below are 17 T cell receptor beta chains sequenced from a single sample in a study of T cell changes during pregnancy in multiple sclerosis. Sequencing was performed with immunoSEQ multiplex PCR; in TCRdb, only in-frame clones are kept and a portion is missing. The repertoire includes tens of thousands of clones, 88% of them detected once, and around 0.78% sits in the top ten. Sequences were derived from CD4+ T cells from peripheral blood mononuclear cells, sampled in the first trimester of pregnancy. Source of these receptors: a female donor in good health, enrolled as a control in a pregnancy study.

CDR3 sequence reads: CASSLDGEVGGYTF. CDR3 nucleotide sequence: TGTGCCAGCAGCTTAGATGGGGAGGTGGGTGGCTACACCTTC. This rearrangement joins TRBV7-2 to TRBJ1-2, with unresolved D. The germline V and J ends were trimmed by 1 base and 7 bases, with 13 bases remaining between them. The V gene's germline CDR1 is SGHTA and CDR2 FQGNSA. The CDR3 is made up of 14 amino acids.

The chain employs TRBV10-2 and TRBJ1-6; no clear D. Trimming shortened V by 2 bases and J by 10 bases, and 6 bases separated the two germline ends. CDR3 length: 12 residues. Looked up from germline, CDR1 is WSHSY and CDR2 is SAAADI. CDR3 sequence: CASSEEKSPLHF. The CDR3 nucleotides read TGCGCCAGCAGTGAGGAGAAGTCACCCCTCCACTTT.

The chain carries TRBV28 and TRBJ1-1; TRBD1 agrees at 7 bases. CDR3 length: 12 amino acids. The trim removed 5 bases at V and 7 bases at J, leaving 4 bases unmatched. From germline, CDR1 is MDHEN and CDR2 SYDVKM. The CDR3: CASSIRDSEAFF. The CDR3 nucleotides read TGTGCCAGCAGTATACGGGACAGTGAAGCTTTCTTT.

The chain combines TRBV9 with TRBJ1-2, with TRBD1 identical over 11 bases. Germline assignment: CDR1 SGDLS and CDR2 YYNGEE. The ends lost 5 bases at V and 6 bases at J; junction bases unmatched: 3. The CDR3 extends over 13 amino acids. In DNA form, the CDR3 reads TGTGCCAGCAGAAAGGACAGGGGGCATGGCTACACCTTC. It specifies CASRKDRGHGYTF.

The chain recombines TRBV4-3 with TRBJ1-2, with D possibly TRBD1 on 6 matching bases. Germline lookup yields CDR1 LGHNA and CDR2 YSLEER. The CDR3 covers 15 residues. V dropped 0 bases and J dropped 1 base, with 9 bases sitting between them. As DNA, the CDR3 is TGCGCCAGCAGCCAAGACACAGGGCTTAACTATGGCTACACCTTC. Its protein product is CASSQDTGLNYGYTF.

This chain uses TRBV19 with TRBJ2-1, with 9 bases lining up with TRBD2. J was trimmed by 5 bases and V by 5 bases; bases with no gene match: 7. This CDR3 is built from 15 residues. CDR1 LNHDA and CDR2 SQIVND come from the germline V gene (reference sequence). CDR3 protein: CASSLRRGGNNEQFF. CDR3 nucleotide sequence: TGTGCCAGTAGTCTACGGCGGGGGGGCAACAATGAGCAGTTCTTC. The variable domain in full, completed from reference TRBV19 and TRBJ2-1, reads DGGITQSPKYLFRKEGQNVTLSCEQNLNHDAMYWYRQDPGQGLRLIYYSQIVNDFQKGDIAEGYSVSREKKESFPLTVTSAQKNPTAFYLCASSLRRGGNNEQFFGPGTRLTVL.

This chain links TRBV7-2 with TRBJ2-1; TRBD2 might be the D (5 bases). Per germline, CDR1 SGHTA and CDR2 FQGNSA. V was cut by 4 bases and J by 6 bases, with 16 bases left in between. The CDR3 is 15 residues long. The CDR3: CASSSGVGFGNEQFF. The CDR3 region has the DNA TGTGCCAGCAGCTCCGGGGTGGGATTTGGCAATGAGCAGTTCTTC. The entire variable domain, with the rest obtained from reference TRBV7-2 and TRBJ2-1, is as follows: GAGVSQSPSNKVTEKGKDVELRCDPISGHTALYWYRQSLGQGLEFLIYFQGNSAPDKSGLPSDRFSAERTGGSVSTLTIQRTQQEDSAVYLCASSSGVGFGNEQFFGPGTRLTVL.

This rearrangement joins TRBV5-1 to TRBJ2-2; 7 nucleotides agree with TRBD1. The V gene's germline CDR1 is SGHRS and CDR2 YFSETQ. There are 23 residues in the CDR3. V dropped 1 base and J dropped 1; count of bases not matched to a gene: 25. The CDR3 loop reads CASSLFPRTGQTGFPLNTGELFF. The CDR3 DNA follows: TGCGCCAGCAGCTTGTTCCCCCGGACGGGGCAGACAGGGTTCCCCTTGAACACCGGGGAGCTGTTTTTT.

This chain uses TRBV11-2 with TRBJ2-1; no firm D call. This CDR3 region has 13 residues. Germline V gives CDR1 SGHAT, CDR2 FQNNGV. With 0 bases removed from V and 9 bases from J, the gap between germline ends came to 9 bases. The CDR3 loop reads CASSLDLSGEQFF. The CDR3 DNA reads TGTGCCAGCAGCTTAGATCTATCAGGTGAGCAGTTCTTC. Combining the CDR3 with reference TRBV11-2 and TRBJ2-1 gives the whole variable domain EAGVAQSPRYKIIEKRQSVAFWCNPISGHATLYWYQQILGQGPKLLIQFQNNGVVDDSQLPKDRFSAERLKGVDSTLKIQPAKLEDSAVYLCASSLDLSGEQFFGPGTRLTVL.

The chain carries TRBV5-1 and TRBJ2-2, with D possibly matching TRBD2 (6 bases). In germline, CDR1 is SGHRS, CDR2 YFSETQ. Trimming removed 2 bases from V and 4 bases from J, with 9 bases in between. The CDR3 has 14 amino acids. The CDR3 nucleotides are TGCGCCAGCAGCTTTGGCGGGGCCACCGGGGAGCTGTTTTTT. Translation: CASSFGGATGELFF. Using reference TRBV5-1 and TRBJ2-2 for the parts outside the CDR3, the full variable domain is KAGVTQTPRYLIKTRGQQVTLSCSPISGHRSVSWYQQTPGQGLQFLFEYFSETQRNKGNFPGRFSGRQFSNSRSEMNVSTLELGDSALYLCASSFGGATGELFFGEGSRLTVL.

CDR3 nucleotide sequence: TGTGCCAGCAGCTCCTTCCGGAATGAGCAGTTCTTC. Protein product: CASSSFRNEQFF. This rearrangement joins TRBV7-3 to TRBJ2-1, with no clear D. The CDR3 sequence is 12 residues long. Germline loops: CDR1 SGHTA, CDR2 FQGTGA. With 4 bases removed from V and 7 bases from J, the gap between germline ends came to 8 bases.

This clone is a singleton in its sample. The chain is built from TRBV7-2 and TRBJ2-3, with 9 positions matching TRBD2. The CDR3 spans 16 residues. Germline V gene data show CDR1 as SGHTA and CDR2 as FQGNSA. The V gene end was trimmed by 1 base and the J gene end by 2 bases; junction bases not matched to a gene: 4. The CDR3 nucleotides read TGTGCCAGCAGCTTAGAGGCTAGCGGGATCACAGATACGCAGTATTTT. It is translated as CASSLEASGITDTQYF.

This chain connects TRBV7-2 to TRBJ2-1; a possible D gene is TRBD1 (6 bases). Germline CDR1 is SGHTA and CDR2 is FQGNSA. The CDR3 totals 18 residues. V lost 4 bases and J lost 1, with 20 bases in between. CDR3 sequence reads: CASSSRSGQFFSYNEQFF. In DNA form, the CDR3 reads TGTGCCAGCAGCTCGCGCAGTGGACAGTTCTTTTCCTACAATGAGCAGTTCTTC.

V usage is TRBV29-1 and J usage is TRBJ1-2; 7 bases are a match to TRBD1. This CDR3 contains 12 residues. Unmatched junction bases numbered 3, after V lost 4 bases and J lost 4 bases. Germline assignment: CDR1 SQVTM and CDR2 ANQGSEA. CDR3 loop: CSVVTGSYGYTF. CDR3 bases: TGCAGCGTTGTGACAGGGAGCTATGGCTACACCTTC.

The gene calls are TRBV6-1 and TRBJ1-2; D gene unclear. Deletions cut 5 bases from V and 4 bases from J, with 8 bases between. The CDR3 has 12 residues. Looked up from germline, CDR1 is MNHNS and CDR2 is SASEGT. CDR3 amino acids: CASSQVSYGYTF. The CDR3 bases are TGTGCCAGCAGTCAGGTGTCCTATGGCTACACCTTC.

The CDR3 region is CASSLYGAGELFF. CDR3 nucleotides: TGTGCCAGCAGCTTGTACGGGGCCGGGGAGCTGTTTTTT. The rearrangement joins TRBV5-4 to TRBJ2-2, with D tentatively TRBD2 (5 bases). From germline, CDR1 is SGHNT and CDR2 YYREEE (reference sequence). The CDR3 runs to 13 residues. Trimming took off 1 base at V and 6 bases at J, with 7 bases between the two ends.

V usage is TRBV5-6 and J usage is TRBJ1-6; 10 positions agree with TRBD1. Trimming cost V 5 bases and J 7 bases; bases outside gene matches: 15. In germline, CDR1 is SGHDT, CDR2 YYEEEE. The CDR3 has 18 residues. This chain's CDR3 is CASSPGTGARIENSPLHF. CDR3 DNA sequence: TGTGCCAGCAGTCCCGGGACAGGGGCCCGCATCGAGAATTCACCCCTCCACTTT.